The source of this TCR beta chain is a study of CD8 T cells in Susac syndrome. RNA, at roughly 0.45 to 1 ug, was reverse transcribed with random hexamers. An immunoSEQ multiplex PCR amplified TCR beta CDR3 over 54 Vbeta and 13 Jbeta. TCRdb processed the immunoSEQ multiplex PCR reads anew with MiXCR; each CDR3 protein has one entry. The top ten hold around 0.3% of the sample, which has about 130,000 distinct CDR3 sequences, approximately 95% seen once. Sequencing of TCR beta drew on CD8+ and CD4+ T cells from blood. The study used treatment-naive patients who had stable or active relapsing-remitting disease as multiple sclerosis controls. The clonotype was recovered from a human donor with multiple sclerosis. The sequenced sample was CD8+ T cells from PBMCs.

The CDR3 region is CASSLSGWVGGANVLTF. The CDR3 region has the DNA TGTGCCAGCAGTTTATCCGGTTGGGTTGGTGGGGCCAACGTCCTGACTTTC. The J gene is TRBJ2-6, the V gene TRBV27; D is ambiguous. The germline V gene has CDR1 MNHEY and CDR2 SMNVEV (reference sequence). V gave up 0 bases and J gave up 3 bases, with 12 bases separating them. This CDR3 is 17 amino acids long.